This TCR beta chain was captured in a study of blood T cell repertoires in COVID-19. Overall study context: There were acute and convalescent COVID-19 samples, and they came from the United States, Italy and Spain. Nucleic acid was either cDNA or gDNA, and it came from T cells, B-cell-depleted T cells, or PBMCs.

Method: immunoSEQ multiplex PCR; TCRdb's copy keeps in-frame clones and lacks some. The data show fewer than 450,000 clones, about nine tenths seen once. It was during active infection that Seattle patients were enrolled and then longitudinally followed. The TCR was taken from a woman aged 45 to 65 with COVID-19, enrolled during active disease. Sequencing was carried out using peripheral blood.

The CDR3 reads CASSRPGLGETQYF. CDR3 DNA: TGTGCCAGCAGCCGGCCGGGACTAGGTGAGACCCAGTACTTC. The V and J genes are TRBV27 and TRBJ2-5; 8 bases line up with TRBD2. V lost 6 bases and J lost 5; bases outside the gene matches: 8. CDR1 is MNHEY, CDR2 SMNVEV, per germline (reference sequence). The length of the CDR3 is 14 residues.